This T cell receptor beta chain was identified during a study of monozygotic twins with inflammatory bowel disease. No DNA is given; TCRdb re-called the 5' RACE reads and lists each CDR3 protein once. The specimen's table records 350,000 to 400,000 distinct CDR3 sequences. CDR3 length equals 14 residues. Germline V gives CDR1 SGHRS, CDR2 YFSETQ. V usage is TRBV5-1 and J usage is TRBJ2-1; TCRdb reports TRBD1, a call that lacks DNA to check it against. Material for sequencing was blood. The sequence derives from a human donor with ulcerative colitis or Crohn's disease, or a healthy co-twin of an affected twin (not recorded which). Here the CDR3 reads CASSIQGAGNEQFF.